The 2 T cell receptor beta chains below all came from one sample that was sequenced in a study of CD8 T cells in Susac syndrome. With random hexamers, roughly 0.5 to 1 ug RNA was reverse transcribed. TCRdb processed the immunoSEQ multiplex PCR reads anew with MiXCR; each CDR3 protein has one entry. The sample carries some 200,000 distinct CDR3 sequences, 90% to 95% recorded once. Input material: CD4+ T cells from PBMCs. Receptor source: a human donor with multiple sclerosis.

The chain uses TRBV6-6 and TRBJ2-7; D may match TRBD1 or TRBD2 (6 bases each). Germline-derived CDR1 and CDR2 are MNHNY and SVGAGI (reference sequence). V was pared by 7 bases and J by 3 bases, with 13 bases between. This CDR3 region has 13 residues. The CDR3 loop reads CASKGGRSYEQYF. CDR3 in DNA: TGTGCCAGCAAGGGGGGACGGAGCTACGAGCAGTACTTC.

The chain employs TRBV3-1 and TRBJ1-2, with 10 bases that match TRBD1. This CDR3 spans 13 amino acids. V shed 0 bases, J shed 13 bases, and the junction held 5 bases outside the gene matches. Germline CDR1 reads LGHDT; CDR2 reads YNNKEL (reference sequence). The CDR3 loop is CASSQEGQGTLTF. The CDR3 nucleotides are TGTGCCAGCAGCCAAGAGGGACAGGGGACCCTCACCTTC.